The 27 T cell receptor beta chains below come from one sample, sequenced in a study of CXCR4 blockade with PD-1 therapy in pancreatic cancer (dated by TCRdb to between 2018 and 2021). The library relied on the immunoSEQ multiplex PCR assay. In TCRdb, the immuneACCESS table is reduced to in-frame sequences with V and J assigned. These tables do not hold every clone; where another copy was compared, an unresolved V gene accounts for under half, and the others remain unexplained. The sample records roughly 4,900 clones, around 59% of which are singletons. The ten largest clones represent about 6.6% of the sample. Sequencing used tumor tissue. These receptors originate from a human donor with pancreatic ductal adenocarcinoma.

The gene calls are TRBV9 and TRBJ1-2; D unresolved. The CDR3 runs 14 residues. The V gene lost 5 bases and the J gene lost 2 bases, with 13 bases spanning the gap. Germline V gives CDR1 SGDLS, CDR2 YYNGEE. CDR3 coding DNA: TGTGCCAGCAGTGAACTGGGCAGAAACTATGGCTACACCTTC. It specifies CASSELGRNYGYTF.

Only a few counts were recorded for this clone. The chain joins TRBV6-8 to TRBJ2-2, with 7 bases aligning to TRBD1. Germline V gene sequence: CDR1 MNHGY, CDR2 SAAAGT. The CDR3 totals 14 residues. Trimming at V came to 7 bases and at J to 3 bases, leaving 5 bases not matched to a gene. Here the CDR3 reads CASTGRGYTGELFF. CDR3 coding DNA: TGTGCCAGCACGGGCAGGGGGTACACCGGGGAGCTGTTTTTT.

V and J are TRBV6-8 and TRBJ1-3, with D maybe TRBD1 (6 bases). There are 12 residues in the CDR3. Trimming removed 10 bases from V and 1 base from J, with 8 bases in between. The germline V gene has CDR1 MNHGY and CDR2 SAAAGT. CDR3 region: CATRGSGNTIYF. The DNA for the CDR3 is TGTGCCACGAGGGGGTCTGGAAACACCATATATTTT.

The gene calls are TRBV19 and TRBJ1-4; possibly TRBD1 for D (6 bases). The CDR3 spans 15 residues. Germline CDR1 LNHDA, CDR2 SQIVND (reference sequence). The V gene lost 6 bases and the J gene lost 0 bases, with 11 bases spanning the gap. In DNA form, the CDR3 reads TGTGCCAGTAGGAGGGGGGACGCAACTAATGAAAAACTGTTTTTT. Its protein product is CASRRGDATNEKLFF.

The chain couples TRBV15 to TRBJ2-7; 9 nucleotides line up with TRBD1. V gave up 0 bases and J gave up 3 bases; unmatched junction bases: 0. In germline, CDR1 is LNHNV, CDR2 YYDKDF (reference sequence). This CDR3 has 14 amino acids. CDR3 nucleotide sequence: TGTGCCACCAGCAGAGAGGGACAGGGCTACGAGCAGTACTTC. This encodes CATSREGQGYEQYF.

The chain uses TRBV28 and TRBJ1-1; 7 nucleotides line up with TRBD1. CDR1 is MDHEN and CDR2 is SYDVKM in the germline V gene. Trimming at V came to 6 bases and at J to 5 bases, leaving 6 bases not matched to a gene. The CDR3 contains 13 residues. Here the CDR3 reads CASRKTGTTEAFF. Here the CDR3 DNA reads TGTGCCAGCAGAAAGACAGGGACGACTGAAGCTTTCTTT. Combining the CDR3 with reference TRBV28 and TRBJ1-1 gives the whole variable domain DVKVTQSSRYLVKRTGEKVFLECVQDMDHENMFWYRQDPGLGLRLIYFSYDVKMKEKGDIPEGYSVSREKKERFSLILESASTNQTSMYLCASRKTGTTEAFFGQGTRLTVV.

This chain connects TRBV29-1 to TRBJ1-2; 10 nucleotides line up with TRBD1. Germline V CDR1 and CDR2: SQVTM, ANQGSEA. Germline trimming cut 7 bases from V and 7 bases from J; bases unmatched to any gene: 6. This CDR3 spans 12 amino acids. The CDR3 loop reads CSARQGASGYTF. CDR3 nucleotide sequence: TGCAGCGCCAGACAGGGGGCGAGTGGCTACACCTTC.

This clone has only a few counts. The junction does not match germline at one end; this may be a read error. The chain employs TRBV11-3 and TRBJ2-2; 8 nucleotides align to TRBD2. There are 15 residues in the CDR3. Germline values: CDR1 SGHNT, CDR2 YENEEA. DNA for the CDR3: TGTGCTAGCAGCTTACTAGCGGCGAACACCGGGGAGCTGTTTTTT. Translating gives CASSLLAANTGELFF.

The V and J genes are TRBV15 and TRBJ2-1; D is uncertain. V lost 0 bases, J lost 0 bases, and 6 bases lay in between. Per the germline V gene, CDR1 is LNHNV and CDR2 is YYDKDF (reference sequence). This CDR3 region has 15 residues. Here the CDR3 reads CATSREKSSYNEQFF. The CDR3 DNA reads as TGTGCCACCAGCAGAGAAAAGAGCTCCTACAATGAGCAGTTCTTC. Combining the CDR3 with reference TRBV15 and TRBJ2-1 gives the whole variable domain DAMVIQNPRYQVTQFGKPVTLSCSQTLNHNVMYWYQQKSSQAPKLLFHYYDKDFNNEADTPDNFQSRRPNTSFCFLDIRSPGLGDTAMYLCATSREKSSYNEQFFGPGTRLTVL.

The CDR3 DNA reads as TGTGCCTGGAGTGTAGTTTTCATAACAGGGGGTTACGAGCAGTACTTC. This translates into CAWSVVFITGGYEQYF. The rearrangement uses TRBV30 and TRBJ2-7; 8 nucleotides match TRBD1. J lost 4 bases, V lost 0 bases, and 11 bases had no gene match. This CDR3 is 16 amino acids long. Germline V CDR1 and CDR2: GTSNPN, SVGIG (reference sequence).

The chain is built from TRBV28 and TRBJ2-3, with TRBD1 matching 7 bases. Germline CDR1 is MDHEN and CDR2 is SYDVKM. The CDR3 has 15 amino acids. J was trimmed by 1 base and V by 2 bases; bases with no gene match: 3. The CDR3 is CASSLTGVGTDTQYF. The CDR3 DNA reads TGTGCCAGCAGTTTAACAGGGGTTGGCACAGATACGCAGTATTTT.

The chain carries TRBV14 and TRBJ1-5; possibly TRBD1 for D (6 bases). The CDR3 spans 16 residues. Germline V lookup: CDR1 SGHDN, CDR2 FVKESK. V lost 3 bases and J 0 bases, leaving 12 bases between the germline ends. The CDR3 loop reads CASSQKDRPSNQPQHF. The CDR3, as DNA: TGTGCCAGCAGCCAGAAGGACAGACCTAGCAATCAGCCCCAGCATTTT.

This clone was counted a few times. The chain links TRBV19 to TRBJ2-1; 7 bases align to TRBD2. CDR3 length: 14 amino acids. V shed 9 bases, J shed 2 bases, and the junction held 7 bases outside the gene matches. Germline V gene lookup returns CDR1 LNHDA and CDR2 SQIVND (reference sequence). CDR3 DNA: TGTGCCAGCCATGGTCGGGGGGCCTACAATGAGCAGTTCTTC. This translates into CASHGRGAYNEQFF.

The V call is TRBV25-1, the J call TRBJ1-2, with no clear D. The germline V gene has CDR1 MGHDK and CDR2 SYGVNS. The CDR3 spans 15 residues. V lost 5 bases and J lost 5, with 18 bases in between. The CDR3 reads CASSSSQVYPYGYTF. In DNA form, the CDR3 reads TGTGCCAGCAGTTCTAGTCAAGTATACCCTTATGGCTACACCTTC.

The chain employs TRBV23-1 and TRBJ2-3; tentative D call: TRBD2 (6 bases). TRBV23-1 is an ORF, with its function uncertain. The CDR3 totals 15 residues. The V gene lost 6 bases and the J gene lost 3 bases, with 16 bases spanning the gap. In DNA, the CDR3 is TGCGCCAGCAGCCCCTGGGGGGACCGTACAGATACGCAGTATTTT. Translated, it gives CASSPWGDRTDTQYF.

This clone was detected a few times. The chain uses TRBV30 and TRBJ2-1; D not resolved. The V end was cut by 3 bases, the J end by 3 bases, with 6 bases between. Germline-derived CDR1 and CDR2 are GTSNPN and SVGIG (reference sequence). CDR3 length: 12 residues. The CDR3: CAWRPNYNEQFF. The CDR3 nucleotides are TGTGCCTGGAGGCCCAACTACAATGAGCAGTTCTTC.

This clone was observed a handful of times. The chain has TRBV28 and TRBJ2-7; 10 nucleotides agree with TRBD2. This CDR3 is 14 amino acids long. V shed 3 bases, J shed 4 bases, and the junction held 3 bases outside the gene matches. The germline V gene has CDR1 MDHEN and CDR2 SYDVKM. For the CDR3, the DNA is TGTGCCAGCAGTTTTACTAGCGGGGAGTACGAGCAGTACTTC. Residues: CASSFTSGEYEQYF.

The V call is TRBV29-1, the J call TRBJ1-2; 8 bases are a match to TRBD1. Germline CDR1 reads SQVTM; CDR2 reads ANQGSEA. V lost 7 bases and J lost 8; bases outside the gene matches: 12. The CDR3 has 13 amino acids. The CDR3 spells CSATTGGERGYTF. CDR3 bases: TGCAGCGCTACAACAGGGGGGGAACGCGGCTACACCTTC.

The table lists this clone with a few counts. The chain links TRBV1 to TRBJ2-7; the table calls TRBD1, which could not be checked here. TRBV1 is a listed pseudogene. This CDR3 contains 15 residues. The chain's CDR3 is CASSQGTEGAYEQYF. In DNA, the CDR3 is TGCGCCAGCAGCCAAGGGACAGAGGGGGCCTACGAGCAGTACTTC.

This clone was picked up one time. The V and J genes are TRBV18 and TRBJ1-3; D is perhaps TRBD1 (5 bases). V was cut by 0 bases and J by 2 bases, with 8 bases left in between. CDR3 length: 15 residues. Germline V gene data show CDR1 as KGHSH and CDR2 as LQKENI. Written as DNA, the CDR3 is TGTGCCAGCTCACCACCACAGGCCCCTGGAAACACCATATATTTT. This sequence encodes CASSPPQAPGNTIYF.

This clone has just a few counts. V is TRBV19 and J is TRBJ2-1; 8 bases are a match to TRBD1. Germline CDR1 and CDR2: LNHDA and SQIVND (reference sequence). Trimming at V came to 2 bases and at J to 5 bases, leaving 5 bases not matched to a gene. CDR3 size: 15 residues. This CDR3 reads CASSILQGVDNEQFF. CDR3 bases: TGTGCCAGTAGTATACTACAGGGGGTTGACAATGAGCAGTTCTTC.

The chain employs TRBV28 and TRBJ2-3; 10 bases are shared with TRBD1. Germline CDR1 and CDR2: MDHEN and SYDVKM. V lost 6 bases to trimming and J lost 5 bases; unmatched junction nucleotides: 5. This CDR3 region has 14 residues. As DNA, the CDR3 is TGTGCCAGCAGAATGACAGGGGGCGGAGATACGCAGTATTTT. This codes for CASRMTGGGDTQYF.

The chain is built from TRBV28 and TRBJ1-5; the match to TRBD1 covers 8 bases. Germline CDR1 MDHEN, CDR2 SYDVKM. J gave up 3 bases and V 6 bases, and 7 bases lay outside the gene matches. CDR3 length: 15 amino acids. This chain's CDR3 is CASRLGGQVNQPQHF. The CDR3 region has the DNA TGTGCCAGCAGGTTGGGGGGACAGGTCAATCAGCCCCAGCATTTT.

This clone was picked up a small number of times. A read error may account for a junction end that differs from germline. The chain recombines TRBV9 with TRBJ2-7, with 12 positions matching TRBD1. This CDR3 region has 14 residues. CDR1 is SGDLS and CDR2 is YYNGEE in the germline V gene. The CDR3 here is CASKTGTGGYKQYF. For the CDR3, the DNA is TGTGCCAGCAAAACCGGGACAGGGGGCTACAAGCAGTACTTC.

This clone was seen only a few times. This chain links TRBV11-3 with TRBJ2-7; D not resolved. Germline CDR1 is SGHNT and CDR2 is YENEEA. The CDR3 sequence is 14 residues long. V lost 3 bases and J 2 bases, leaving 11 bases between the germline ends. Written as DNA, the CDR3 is TGTGCCAGCAGCTTGGCCACCAACCCCTACGAGCAGTACTTC. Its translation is CASSLATNPYEQYF.

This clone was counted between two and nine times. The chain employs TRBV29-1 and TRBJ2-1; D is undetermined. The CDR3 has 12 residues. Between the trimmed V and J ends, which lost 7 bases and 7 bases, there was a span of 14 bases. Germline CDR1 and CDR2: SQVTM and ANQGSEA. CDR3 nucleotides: TGCAGCGCCCTGAGCGACGCGAATGAGCAGTTCTTC. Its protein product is CSALSDANEQFF.

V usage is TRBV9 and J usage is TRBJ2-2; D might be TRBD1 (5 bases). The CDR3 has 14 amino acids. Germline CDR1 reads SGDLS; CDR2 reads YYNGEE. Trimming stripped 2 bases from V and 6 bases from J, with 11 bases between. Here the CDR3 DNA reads TGTGCCAGCAGCGTCCTCCCAGGGTCCGGGGAGCTGTTTTTT. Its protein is CASSVLPGSGELFF.